These 16 T cell receptor beta chains were sequenced from one sample in a study of blood T cells in healthy people across ages. A second PCR, run for about 7 to 12 cycles, used a sample-barcoded 5' primer plus a J-beta primer mix. TCRdb used MiXCR to reprocess the 5' RACE reads, holding one entry per CDR3 protein. The table records under 2,000,000 distinct CDR3 sequences, approximately 50% of them present only once. Sequencing was done on a sample of blood. These receptors were collected from a woman in her 40s in good health.

The chain is built from TRBV20-1 and TRBJ2-2, with D tentatively TRBD1 or TRBD2 (5 bases each). The germline V and J ends were trimmed by 6 bases and 10 bases, with 21 bases remaining between them. This CDR3 contains 14 residues. CDR1 and CDR2 (germline): DFQATT, SNEGSKA (reference sequence). The DNA of the CDR3 is TGCAGTGCCCGGGACCCGACCGGGTCGGAGGAGCTGTTTTTT. This gives the protein CSARDPTGSEELFF.

In its sample, this clonotype was seen a few times. V and J are TRBV4-3 and TRBJ2-3, with unresolved D. In germline, CDR1 is LGHNA, CDR2 YSLEER. The CDR3 covers 15 residues. V was shortened by 0 bases and J by 2 bases, with 9 bases between the two germline ends. This chain's CDR3 is CASSQDQLFTDTQYF. CDR3 sequence (DNA): TGCGCCAGCAGCCAAGACCAACTATTCACAGATACGCAGTATTTT.

This chain uses TRBV20-1 with TRBJ2-2; D is unresolved. This CDR3 region has 13 residues. The germline V gene has CDR1 DFQATT and CDR2 SNEGSKA (reference sequence). The V and J ends lost 6 bases and 1 base respectively, with 9 bases between them. Here the CDR3 reads CSAPDRNTGELFF. Here the CDR3 DNA reads TGCAGTGCCCCGGACCGGAACACCGGGGAGCTGTTTTTT.

This clonotype was observed a handful of times. The chain uses TRBV5-1 and TRBJ2-5; D is unresolved. V lost 4 bases to trimming and J lost 5 bases, with 15 bases between them. Germline loops: CDR1 SGHRS, CDR2 YFSETQ. The CDR3 loop spans 14 amino acids. The CDR3 protein is CASSLEPLEETQYF. Written as DNA, the CDR3 is TGCGCCAGCAGCCTCGAGCCGTTGGAGGAGACCCAGTACTTC.

This clonotype has only a few counts. The chain has TRBV20-1 and TRBJ2-5; 11 bases align to TRBD2. The germline V gene encodes CDR1 DFQATT and CDR2 SNEGSKA (reference sequence). This CDR3 contains 16 residues. V shed 0 bases and J 3 bases; nucleotides not matched to a gene: 6. The CDR3 DNA reads as TGCAGTGCTAGAGATCCGCGACTAGCGGGGAAAGAGACCCAGTACTTC. The encoded protein is CSARDPRLAGKETQYF.

The V and J genes are TRBV3-1 and TRBJ2-6; D gene ambiguous. Per germline, CDR1 LGHDT and CDR2 YNNKEL (reference sequence). CDR3 length equals 18 residues. Trimming stripped 2 bases from V and 0 bases from J, with 14 bases between. The CDR3, as DNA: TGTGCCAGCAGCCAATCTCCATTATCAGGCTCTGGGGCCAACGTCCTGACTTTC. Its translation: CASSQSPLSGSGANVLTF.

This chain uses TRBV20-1 with TRBJ1-6; D is unresolved. Germline V gene data show CDR1 as DFQATT and CDR2 as SNEGSKA (reference sequence). This CDR3 contains 17 residues. Trimming took 2 bases from V and 4 from J, leaving 18 bases between them. The CDR3 coding sequence is TGCAGTGCTAGACCATTCAGGCAGATTTTATATAATTCACCCCTCCACTTT. Translation: CSARPFRQILYNSPLHF.

The chain links TRBV28 to TRBJ2-1, with 12 bases fitting TRBD2. Germline trimming cut 2 bases from V and 6 bases from J; bases unmatched to any gene: 8. Per germline, CDR1 MDHEN and CDR2 SYDVKM. The length of the CDR3 is 17 residues. The CDR3 is CASSLRASGGARNEQFF. Here the CDR3 DNA reads TGTGCCAGCAGTTTAAGGGCTAGCGGGGGGGCCCGCAATGAGCAGTTCTTC.

The CDR3 sequence is CASSQGGTGRGETQYF. In nucleotides, the CDR3 is TGTGCCAGCAGCCAAGGCGGGACAGGGCGCGGAGAGACCCAGTACTTC. The J gene is TRBJ2-5, the V gene TRBV14; 9 bases fit TRBD1. J gave up 4 bases and V 1 base, and 7 bases lay outside the gene matches. There are 16 residues in the CDR3. Per the germline V gene, CDR1 is SGHDN and CDR2 is FVKESK.

J is TRBJ2-5 and V is TRBV11-2; D may be TRBD2 (6 bases). V lost 0 bases and J 5 bases, leaving 16 bases between the germline ends. Germline lookup yields CDR1 SGHAT and CDR2 FQNNGV. The CDR3 is 16 amino acids. The CDR3, as DNA: TGTGCCAGCAGCTTAGAAGGTAGCGGACCTATGGAGACCCAGTACTTC. Its protein is CASSLEGSGPMETQYF.

J is TRBJ2-3 and V is TRBV7-2; no firm D call. V lost 5 bases and J 2 bases, leaving 8 bases between the germline ends. Germline V gives CDR1 SGHTA, CDR2 FQGNSA. The CDR3 runs to 13 residues. CDR3 sequence reads: CASSTRDTDTQYF. Written as DNA, the CDR3 is TGTGCCAGCAGCACACGAGACACAGATACGCAGTATTTT. Full variable domain (rest looked up from reference TRBV7-2 and TRBJ2-3): GAGVSQSPSNKVTEKGKDVELRCDPISGHTALYWYRQSLGQGLEFLIYFQGNSAPDKSGLPSDRFSAERTGGSVSTLTIQRTQQEDSAVYLCASSTRDTDTQYFGPGTRLTVL.

The chain employs TRBV9 and TRBJ2-5; D may be TRBD2 (5 bases). The CDR3 has 15 residues. CDR1 is SGDLS, CDR2 YYNGEE, per germline. V gave up 0 bases and J gave up 5 bases, with 14 bases separating them. This chain's CDR3 is CASSVVGSQCETQYF. CDR3 nucleotides: TGTGCCAGCAGCGTAGTGGGGAGCCAGTGTGAGACCCAGTACTTC.

Details on this clonotype: The junction departs from germline at one end; a sequencing error may be responsible. The chain joins TRBV7-9 to TRBJ2-1; possibly TRBD1 or TRBD2 for D (6 bases each). The CDR3 runs to 14 residues. Germline V gene sequence: CDR1 SEHNR, CDR2 FQNEAQ (reference sequence). CDR3 residues: CTSNLKGGGNEQFF. The CDR3 nucleotides read TGTACCAGCAACCTAAAGGGGGGTGGCAATGAGCAGTTCTTC.

This rearrangement joins TRBV12-5 to TRBJ2-3, with 7 nucleotides matching TRBD1. This CDR3 spans 16 amino acids. Germline V gene lookup returns CDR1 LGHNT and CDR2 FRNRAP. Trimming took 5 bases from V and 2 from J; bases not matched to a gene: 10. The CDR3, as DNA: TGTGCTAGTGGTAAGGGACAGACCACGTACACAGATACGCAGTATTTT. Translating gives CASGKGQTTYTDTQYF.

This clonotype occurred many times. This chain links TRBV4-3 with TRBJ2-7, with unresolved D. The germline V gene has CDR1 LGHNA and CDR2 YSLEER. This CDR3 is built from 16 residues. V was clipped by 3 bases and J by 0 bases, with 15 bases between them. This chain's CDR3 is CASSQGQGRSSYEQYF. The CDR3 nucleotides are TGCGCCAGCAGCCAGGGTCAAGGGCGTAGCTCCTACGAGCAGTACTTC.

The CDR3 reads CASSPMSGGGYNEQFF. The DNA for the CDR3 is TGTGCCAGCAGTCCCATGAGTGGCGGGGGTTACAATGAGCAGTTCTTC. The rearrangement joins TRBV12-3 or TRBV12-4 to TRBJ2-1; TRBD2 matches at 7 bases. The CDR3 is 16 residues long. V dropped 5 bases and J dropped 4; count of bases not matched to a gene: 11.